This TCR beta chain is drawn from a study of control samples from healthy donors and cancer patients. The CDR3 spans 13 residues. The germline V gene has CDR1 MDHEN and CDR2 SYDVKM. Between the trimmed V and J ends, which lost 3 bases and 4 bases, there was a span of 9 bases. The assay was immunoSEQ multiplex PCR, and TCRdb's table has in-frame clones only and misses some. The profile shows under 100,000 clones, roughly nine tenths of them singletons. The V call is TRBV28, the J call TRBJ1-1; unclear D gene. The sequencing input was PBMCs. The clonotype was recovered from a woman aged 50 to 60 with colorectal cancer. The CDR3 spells CASSLRASTEAFF. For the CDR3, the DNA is TGTGCCAGCAGTTTGAGGGCGAGCACTGAAGCTTTCTTT.